The 14 T cell receptor beta chains reported below all come from one sample, sequenced in a study of T cell responses to AZD1222 COVID-19 vaccine. The assay was immunoSEQ multiplex PCR, and TCRdb's table has in-frame clones only and misses some. The data show 100,000 to 150,000 clones, 92% seen once. Sequences were derived from peripheral blood, sampled 28 days after the second AZD1222 dose. These receptors all stem from an adult who received the AZD1222 COVID-19 vaccine.

The chain is built from TRBV5-1 and TRBJ2-7; TRBD2 matches at 8 bases. V gave up 4 bases and J gave up 0 bases; unmatched junction bases: 9. The CDR3 has 16 amino acids. CDR1 SGHRS and CDR2 YFSETQ come from the germline V gene. CDR3 bases: TGCGCCAGCAGCCCTCGACTTAGCGGGGTCTCCTACGAGCAGTACTTC. This translates into CASSPRLSGVSYEQYF.

This clone showed up just a few times. The rearrangement uses TRBV21-1 and TRBJ2-3; the table's D call, TRBD2, was not checked against the DNA. TRBV21-1 is classified as a pseudogene. This CDR3 comprises 23 residues. This CDR3 reads CASSKYIWSLAGGRRSRLDTQYF. CDR3 nucleotides: TGTGCCAGCAGCAAATATATTTGGTCGCTAGCGGGAGGGAGGAGGTCCAGGTTAGATACGCAGTATTTT.

The gene calls are TRBV27 and TRBJ2-7, with D possibly TRBD2 on 5 matching bases. Trimming shortened V by 8 bases and J by 3 bases, and 17 bases separated the two germline ends. The germline CDR1 and CDR2 sequences are MNHEY and SMNVEV (reference sequence). The CDR3 has 14 amino acids. The CDR3 reads CASSLRGGYYEQYF. The CDR3 DNA reads as TGTGCCAGCTCCCTACGCGGCGGGTACTACGAGCAGTACTTC.

The V gene is TRBV6-5, the J gene TRBJ1-4, with 7 nucleotides matching TRBD1. This CDR3 comprises 14 residues. V shed 6 bases and J 7 bases; nucleotides not matched to a gene: 8. Germline V gene lookup returns CDR1 MNHEY and CDR2 SVGAGI. The CDR3 nucleotides are TGTGCCAGCAGACCAAGGGGGCCAGGTGAAAAACTGTTTTTT. Its translation is CASRPRGPGEKLFF.

This rearrangement joins TRBV5-4 to TRBJ2-1, with 7 bases that match TRBD2. CDR3 length: 16 amino acids. Germline CDR1 SGHNT, CDR2 YYREEE (reference sequence). The V and J ends lost 1 base and 6 bases, in that order; junction bases with no gene match: 10. The CDR3 region has the DNA TGTGCCAGCAGCTTGTCGGTGACTAGCATTGGCAATGAGCAGTTCTTC. The encoded protein is CASSLSVTSIGNEQFF.

The chain joins TRBV6-5 to TRBJ2-5, with TRBD2 identical over 8 bases. The CDR3 spans 15 residues. V was clipped by 6 bases and J by 4 bases; unmatched bases: 10. Germline V gene lookup returns CDR1 MNHEY and CDR2 SVGAGI. The CDR3 DNA follows: TGTGCCAGCAGGCATGGGGGCGGGAGGCGAGAGACCCAGTACTTC. Its translation: CASRHGGGRRETQYF.

The gene calls are TRBV15 and TRBJ2-6, with D perhaps TRBD1 (6 bases). Germline V lookup: CDR1 LNHNV, CDR2 YYDKDF (reference sequence). With 5 bases removed from V and 4 bases from J, the gap between germline ends came to 15 bases. The CDR3 length is 16 residues. The CDR3 coding sequence is TGTGCCACCAGCCCGGGACAAATCGCCGGGGCCAACGTCCTGACTTTC. Translation gives CATSPGQIAGANVLTF.

The chain has TRBV4-2 and TRBJ1-5; a possible D gene is TRBD1 (5 bases). The ends were cut back, 0 bases at V and 6 bases at J, with 12 bases in the middle. The CDR3 has 15 amino acids. The germline V gene has CDR1 LGHNA and CDR2 YNFKEQ. The CDR3 loop reads CASSQEWGSAQPQHF. CDR3 coding DNA: TGTGCCAGCAGCCAAGAATGGGGCTCTGCTCAGCCCCAGCATTTT.

Concerning this clone itself: The identical CDR3 is also encoded by other nucleotide sequences in the sample. This rearrangement joins TRBV5-4 to TRBJ2-3; D may match TRBD1 or TRBD2 (5 bases each). The CDR3 extends over 14 amino acids. Per the germline V gene, CDR1 is SGHNT and CDR2 is YYREEE (reference sequence). The V gene lost 0 bases and the J gene lost 0 bases, with 5 bases spanning the gap. CDR3 amino acids: CASSLGGSTDTQYF. DNA of the CDR3: TGTGCCAGCAGCTTGGGGGGGAGCACAGATACGCAGTATTTT.

V usage is TRBV2 and J usage is TRBJ1-2; TRBD1 is a possible D gene (6 bases). The germline V and J ends were trimmed by 4 bases and 2 bases, with 11 bases remaining between them. The CDR3 sequence is 14 residues long. Germline loops: CDR1 SNHLY, CDR2 FYNNEI. The CDR3 bases are TGTGCCAGCAGTGTTGCAGGGGCGAACTATGGCTACACCTTC. Residues: CASSVAGANYGYTF.

This clone was seen once. The rearrangement uses TRBV5-1 and TRBJ2-3, with TRBD2 matching 14 bases. With 4 bases clipped from V and 2 bases from J, the junction kept 6 bases outside the gene matches. CDR3 length: 17 amino acids. CDR1 and CDR2 from the germline V gene are SGHRS and YFSETQ. CDR3 loop: CASSLPTSGGATDTQYF. The CDR3 DNA is TGCGCCAGCAGCCTACCGACTAGCGGGGGGGCCACAGATACGCAGTATTTT.

The chain links TRBV28 to TRBJ2-7, with 7 positions matching TRBD1. CDR3 length: 14 residues. The V gene end was trimmed by 2 bases and the J gene end by 2 bases; junction bases not matched to a gene: 3. CDR1 MDHEN and CDR2 SYDVKM come from the germline V gene. The CDR3 here is CASSLGQAPYEQYF. The CDR3 DNA sequence: TGTGCCAGCAGTTTAGGACAGGCCCCCTACGAGCAGTACTTC.

The chain uses TRBV10-1 and TRBJ2-2; D is undetermined. The CDR3 length is 12 residues. The V gene lost 3 bases and the J gene lost 4 bases, with 3 bases spanning the gap. Germline V gene lookup returns CDR1 WNHNN and CDR2 SYGVQD (reference sequence). CDR3 DNA sequence: TGCGCCAGCAGTGAACCCACCGGGGAGCTGTTTTTT. This translates into CASSEPTGELFF.

The rearrangement uses TRBV10-3 and TRBJ2-3; D may be TRBD2 (6 bases). The V end lost 5 bases, the J end lost 4 bases, and 13 bases lay between the germline ends. The CDR3 loop spans 14 amino acids. Germline V CDR1 and CDR2: ENHRY, SYGVKD. CDR3 sequence (DNA): TGTGCCATCAGTTACGGGAGAGACGCAGATACGCAGTATTTT. This translates into CAISYGRDADTQYF.